This T cell receptor beta chain was documented in a study of CD8 T cells in Susac syndrome. From germline, CDR1 is SGDLS and CDR2 YYNGEE. V lost 4 bases and J 4 bases, leaving 15 bases between the germline ends. This CDR3 is built from 16 residues. CD8+ and CD4+ T cells from blood underwent TCR beta sequencing. The TEMRA cells underwent FACS enrichment, while the CD8+ and CD4+ T cells underwent negative isolation. An input of roughly 0.5 to 1 ug of RNA was subjected to reverse transcription using random hexamers. With immunoSEQ multiplex PCR, TCR beta CDR3 was amplified across 54 Vbeta and 13 Jbeta. Each CDR3 protein gets one entry after TCRdb re-called the immunoSEQ multiplex PCR reads with MiXCR. The repertoire includes roughly 150,000 distinct CDR3 sequences, around 95% of them detected once, and roughly 0.16% sits in the top ten.

The gene calls are TRBV9 and TRBJ1-6; D perhaps matches TRBD1 (5 bases). The sequence came from a human donor with multiple sclerosis. The sample comprised CD8+ T cells from PBMCs. The CDR3 DNA is TGTGCCAGCAGCAGGGACGCCGAAGGTTATAATTCACCCCTCCACTTT. As protein: CASSRDAEGYNSPLHF.